The table lists the clone carrying this T cell receptor beta chain with a few counts. These data originate in a study of blood T cell repertoires in COVID-19. Study details: Italy, Spain and the United States were the sources of the convalescent and acute COVID-19 samples.

V was clipped by 6 bases and J by 0 bases; unmatched bases: 6. The CDR3 length is 15 residues. Germline CDR1 is MDHEN and CDR2 is SYDVKM. Authors' processing steps: Researchers report that nucleated cell counts were estimated from reference gene primer amplification. TCRdb's copy holds only in-frame clones and misses some; the assay was immunoSEQ multiplex PCR. For V, J and clone size, that table is used; D and trimming come from the DNA. Counted here are some 54,000 clones, 65% to 85% occurring once; the ten biggest clones make up around a quarter. The receptor comes from a woman of 80 years or more with COVID-19, enrolled during active disease. This chain connects TRBV28 to TRBJ2-3; 7 bases are shared with TRBD2. Input material: peripheral blood. The CDR3 sequence: CASRTSKPSTDTQYF. CDR3 DNA sequence: TGTGCCAGCAGGACTAGCAAACCTAGCACAGATACGCAGTATTTT.